These T cell receptor beta chains were read from a single sample in a study of read filtering for tumor transcriptome and immune sequencing. TCRdb called the reads again in MiXCR, with one record for every CDR3 protein. The data show about 62,000 distinct CDR3 sequences, with around a fifth seen just once and roughly 10% held by the top ten. The specimen sequenced was a population of CD138-negative cells sorted from bone marrow. The receptors were sampled from a donor at least 40 years old with multiple myeloma. The conserved cysteine and the conserved F or W are not part of the CDR3 here. Each record gives: J gene, V gene, CDR3 protein.

j_call: TRBJ2-5
v_call: TRBV4-1
cdr3_aa: ASSQERMGQIQETQY

j_call: TRBJ1-5
v_call: TRBV19
cdr3_aa: ASSSGGNQPQH

j_call: TRBJ1-1
v_call: TRBV6-1
cdr3_aa: ASTGARVNTETF

j_call: TRBJ2-6
v_call: TRBV19
cdr3_aa: ASIYRESGANVLT

j_call: TRBJ2-5
v_call: TRBV7-3
cdr3_aa: ASSLCRFQETQY

j_call: TRBJ2-7
v_call: TRBV5-5
cdr3_aa: ASSLSTAGASYEQY

j_call: TRBJ2-5
v_call: TRBV5-1
cdr3_aa: ASSPGLAGRETQY

j_call: TRBJ2-2
v_call: TRBV15
cdr3_aa: ATSRGGQGPTPGELF

j_call: TRBJ2-3
v_call: TRBV5-4
cdr3_aa: ASSPGGRAPPDTQY

j_call: TRBJ2-3
v_call: TRBV2
cdr3_aa: ASSRDLQTTDTQY

j_call: TRBJ1-2
v_call: TRBV6-5
cdr3_aa: ASTVDRGQVDGYT

j_call: TRBJ1-6
v_call: TRBV5-1
cdr3_aa: ASSPTGTGDNSPLH

j_call: TRBJ2-2
v_call: TRBV12-3/TRBV12-4
cdr3_aa: ASSRQGVGVGEPF

j_call: TRBJ2-5
v_call: TRBV5-4
cdr3_aa: ASKAGPTGLQETQY

j_call: TRBJ2-3
v_call: TRBV19
cdr3_aa: ASRRGDRRTDTQR

j_call: TRBJ2-1
v_call: TRBV9
cdr3_aa: ASSVGGRSSYNEQF

j_call: TRBJ2-7
v_call: TRBV28
cdr3_aa: ASGQLGLSYEQY

j_call: TRBJ2-3
v_call: TRBV7-2
cdr3_aa: ASSSWTSGYTDTQY

j_call: TRBJ1-1
v_call: TRBV20-1
cdr3_aa: SASPGITEAF

j_call: TRBJ1-5
v_call: TRBV2
cdr3_aa: ASTPRGPGDQPQH

j_call: TRBJ2-6
v_call: TRBV5-1
cdr3_aa: ASSLDSGRGANVLT

j_call: TRBJ2-3
v_call: TRBV7-8
cdr3_aa: ASSLAPTSPTSTDTQY

j_call: TRBJ2-2
v_call: TRBV21-1
cdr3_aa: ASERTGVTGELF

j_call: TRBJ2-3
v_call: TRBV20-1
cdr3_aa: SATGRGASDTQY

j_call: TRBJ1-5
v_call: TRBV2
cdr3_aa: ASSVWTGNQPQH

j_call: TRBJ2-7
v_call: TRBV20-1
cdr3_aa: SAELSTGSYEQY

j_call: TRBJ2-7
v_call: TRBV3-1
cdr3_aa: ASSHGSTYEQY

j_call: TRBJ2-2
v_call: TRBV7-6
cdr3_aa: ASSSGDGSGELF

j_call: TRBJ2-5
v_call: TRBV11-2
cdr3_aa: ASSRVQETQY

j_call: TRBJ2-2
v_call: TRBV29-1
cdr3_aa: SVEDRDSTGELF

j_call: TRBJ2-1
v_call: TRBV7-9
cdr3_aa: ASSPGLAGGFSYNEQF

j_call: TRBJ2-7
v_call: TRBV20-1
cdr3_aa: SPALKEQY

j_call: TRBJ2-2
v_call: TRBV2
cdr3_aa: ASSDGGRNTGELF

j_call: TRBJ2-1
v_call: TRBV5-1
cdr3_aa: ASSLRQGDYNEQF

j_call: TRBJ1-2
v_call: TRBV6-5
cdr3_aa: ATLRGQGAVGYT

j_call: TRBJ1-5
v_call: TRBV5-1
cdr3_aa: ASSLDPGSNQPQH

j_call: TRBJ2-3
v_call: TRBV20-1
cdr3_aa: SAAGGGLSTDTQY

j_call: TRBJ1-1
v_call: TRBV20-1
cdr3_aa: SARDQWRSNTEAF

j_call: TRBJ2-5
v_call: TRBV25-1
cdr3_aa: ASSVWGAGQETQY

j_call: TRBJ2-1
v_call: TRBV19
cdr3_aa: ASSTRQKGSVGEQF

j_call: TRBJ1-4
v_call: TRBV6-5
cdr3_aa: ASSYSTNEKLF

j_call: TRBJ2-6
v_call: TRBV20-1
cdr3_aa: SAIAGGFSGANVLT

j_call: TRBJ1-5
v_call: TRBV19
cdr3_aa: ASKAGDRGAGQPQH

j_call: TRBJ1-1
v_call: TRBV6-5
cdr3_aa: ASKHTGDTEAF

j_call: TRBJ2-1
v_call: TRBV29-1
cdr3_aa: SAVLAGSYNEQF

j_call: TRBJ1-4
v_call: TRBV23-1
cdr3_aa: ASTAKAPVHPANEKLF

j_call: TRBJ1-2
v_call: TRBV12-3/TRBV12-4
cdr3_aa: ASSPGYGYT

j_call: TRBJ1-5
v_call: TRBV6-6
cdr3_aa: ASSYEGGNQPQH

j_call: TRBJ2-6
v_call: TRBV28
cdr3_aa: ASVGSSSGANVLT